The subject of this entry is one TCR beta chain. What antigen it recognizes has not been identified. The input lacks base qualities; no much larger clone sits a single base away. Peripheral blood and lesional scalp punch biopsies were obtained from patients with alopecia areata. PBMCs were isolated by density centrifugation and stained for CD3, CD4 and CD8, and CD4+ and CD8+ T cells were sorted on a FACSAria. Alopecia areata patients who were not treated were recruited through a multicenter biomarker study. In a handful of patients from the biomarker study, blood CD8+ T cells were sorted further into NKG2D-low and NKG2D-high fractions. The receptor library was made with the immunoSEQ multiplex PCR assay. RNA was extracted from all samples and reverse transcribed into cDNA, which served as template for TCR sequencing. First-strand cDNA was synthesized with SuperScript III using a 2:1 mix of oligo-dT and random hexamers. A synthetic immune receptor repertoire was used to assess amplification bias, and residual bias was removed computationally. Per the authors' processing: After raw reads were preprocessed to remove errors, the CDR3 was defined following IMGT conventions as running from the conserved cysteine to phenylalanine. Clonality was computed as 1 minus the Shannon entropy, with the entropy normalized by log2 of the number of productive unique TCRs. Scalp TCRbeta sequences were cross-referenced with sorted blood CD4 and CD8 repertoires so that the CD4 or CD8 identity of scalp clones could be inferred. TCRdb mirrors the immuneACCESS table, restricted to in-frame sequences. Some clones are absent from its copies; in checked studies, under half trace to an unresolved V gene, and the reason for the others is unknown. That table supplies the V and J calls and clone size; D and trimming were determined from the DNA. Counted in this sample were 110,000 or so clones; 55% to 60% of them appeared once. Over 20% of the sample goes to the ten largest clones.

This specimen comes from a study of CD8+ T cells in alopecia areata (dated by TCRdb to 2016 to 2019). Regarding the research as a whole: In both human patients and the C3H/HeJ mouse model, the study applied high-throughput TCRbeta sequencing to look at T cell clonal expansion in alopecia areata. Human TCRbeta sequencing covered scalp tissue and sorted CD4+ and CD8+ peripheral blood T cells from patchy and totalis/universalis alopecia areata patients and healthy controls. Clonality in the scalp was compared among normal scalp (n=4), patchy alopecia areata scalp (n=8), and alopecia totalis/universalis scalp (n=8). The RNA source kit depended on sample type: the PAXgene miRNA kit for fixed scalp, the miRNeasy kit for PBMCs, and the RNeasy kit for mouse skin. TCRbeta CDR3 regions were amplified by immunoSEQ multiplex PCR using 35 Vbeta forward and 13 Jbeta reverse primers. Broad study findings and their caveats: Lesional scalp, especially in alopecia totalis/universalis, showed higher clonality and more expanded CD8+ clones than normal scalp, suggesting antigenic drive. Shared TCR sequences between patients were less evident than in mice, which may be partly attributable to HLA diversity in the patient population. Unlike mouse skin, which is dominated by gammadelta T cells, normal human skin has resident alphabeta T cells that are also sequenced, and this complicates analysis of the scalp TCR repertoire.

The specimen sequenced was NKG2D-low CD8+ T cells sorted from blood. Per the publication, the cell subset or site label means: sorted CD8+ NKG2D-low blood T cells. The receptor comes from a human donor with alopecia areata.

The DNA sequence is given as TGTGCCAGCAGCTCTTCAGGGGCAACTAATGAAAAACTGTTTTTT. Translated, this is CASSSSGATNEKLFF. The receptor chain draws on TRBV7-3 and TRBJ1-4; matching of 6 bases hints at TRBD1 as the D gene. Based on the germline V gene, the CDR1 and CDR2 sequences are SGHTA and FQGTGA. V sheds 4 bases and J sheds 0 bases, leaving 9 bases between their ends. The CDR3 sequence holds 15 residues, the cysteine and phenylalanine included. Solely the CDR3 DNA is kept, with 45 bases framed from the first base. Reference TRBV7-3 and TRBJ1-4 genes cover what lies past the CDR3, so the full variable domain is GAGVSQTPSNKVTEKGKYVELRCDPISGHTALYWYRQSLGQGPEFLIYFQGTGAADDSGLPNDRFFAVRPEGSVSTLKIQRTERGDSAVYLCASSSSGATNEKLFFGSGTQLSVL.